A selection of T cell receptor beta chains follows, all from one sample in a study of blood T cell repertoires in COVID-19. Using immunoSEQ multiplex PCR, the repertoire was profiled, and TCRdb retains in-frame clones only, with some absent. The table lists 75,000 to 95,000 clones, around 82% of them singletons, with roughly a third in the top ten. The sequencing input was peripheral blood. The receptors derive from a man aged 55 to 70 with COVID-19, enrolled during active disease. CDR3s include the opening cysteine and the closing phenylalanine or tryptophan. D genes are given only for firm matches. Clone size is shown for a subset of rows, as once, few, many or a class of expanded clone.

CDR3nt: TGTGCCAGCAGCCTCCGAGGACAGGGGGGGTATGGCTACACCTTC
CDR3aa: CASSLRGQGGYGYTF
v_gene: TRBV11-3
d_gene: TRBD1
j_gene: TRBJ1-2
abundance: .

CDR3nt: TGTGCCAGCAGTGAAGGCGGGACAGGTGGAAACACCATATATTTT
CDR3aa: CASSEGGTGGNTIYF
v_gene: TRBV6-1
d_gene: TRBD1
j_gene: TRBJ1-3
abundance: .

CDR3nt: TGTGCCAGCAGCCCCGCAGGGATGGTTCAGCCCCAGCATTTT
CDR3aa: CASSPAGMVQPQHF
v_gene: TRBV6-5
d_gene: .
j_gene: TRBJ1-5
abundance: .

CDR3nt: TGCGCCAGCAGCTCGGGGAACACTGAAGCTTTCTTT
CDR3aa: CASSSGNTEAFF
v_gene: TRBV5-1
d_gene: .
j_gene: TRBJ1-1
abundance: .

CDR3nt: TGTGCCAGCAGCCTAGGGACTAGCTGGTTCTTC
CDR3aa: CASSLGTSWFF
v_gene: TRBV21-1
d_gene: .
j_gene: TRBJ2-1
abundance: once

CDR3nt: TGTGCCAGCAGCGTGTGGGGGGGTGAAAAACTGTTTTTT
CDR3aa: CASSVWGGEKLFF
v_gene: TRBV7-9
d_gene: .
j_gene: TRBJ1-4
abundance: many

CDR3nt: TGTGCCAGCAGCCCCTGGGGGGGGGAGGACACTGAAGCTTTCTTT
CDR3aa: CASSPWGGEDTEAFF
v_gene: TRBV5-4
d_gene: .
j_gene: TRBJ1-1
abundance: .

CDR3nt: TGTGCCAGCATGCCCCACAAACGGGGGACCACAGATACGCAGTATTTT
CDR3aa: CASMPHKRGTTDTQYF
v_gene: TRBV6-6
d_gene: .
j_gene: TRBJ2-3
abundance: .

CDR3nt: TGTGCCAGCAGCTCAGAGGGGCGGAGGGAAGAGACCCAGTACTTC
CDR3aa: CASSSEGRREETQYF
v_gene: TRBV9
d_gene: .
j_gene: TRBJ2-5
abundance: .

CDR3nt: TGTGCCAGCAGCTACCTGGGCCGGGGGAACCAGCCCCAGCATTTT
CDR3aa: CASSYLGRGNQPQHF
v_gene: TRBV6-9
d_gene: .
j_gene: TRBJ1-5
abundance: .

CDR3nt: TGTGCCAGTACCGAGGGCTCCTATAATTCACCCCTCCACTTT
CDR3aa: CASTEGSYNSPLHF
v_gene: TRBV19
d_gene: .
j_gene: TRBJ1-6
abundance: .

CDR3nt: TGTGCCAGTACCCCAGGGGGTCGGGGTCAGCCCCAGCATTTT
CDR3aa: CASTPGGRGQPQHF
v_gene: TRBV19
d_gene: TRBD1
j_gene: TRBJ1-5
abundance: .

CDR3nt: TGTGCCAGCAGCCAAGGGTCGGGCTCCTACGAGCAGTACTTC
CDR3aa: CASSQGSGSYEQYF
v_gene: TRBV14
d_gene: .
j_gene: TRBJ2-7
abundance: few

CDR3nt: TGTGCCATCAGCCTGACAGCCGACTCTGGAAACACCATATATTTT
CDR3aa: CAISLTADSGNTIYF
v_gene: TRBV10-3
d_gene: .
j_gene: TRBJ1-3
abundance: .

CDR3nt: TGTGCCAGCTCACCGACCCCCGGGGGACCTGGAAACACCATATATTTT
CDR3aa: CASSPTPGGPGNTIYF
v_gene: TRBV18
d_gene: .
j_gene: TRBJ1-3
abundance: .

CDR3nt: TGCGCCGGACGGGACTTCAATTCACCCCTCCACTTT
CDR3aa: CAGRDFNSPLHF
v_gene: TRBV5-1
d_gene: .
j_gene: TRBJ1-6
abundance: .

CDR3nt: TGTGCCAGCAGCGGGCCTGGACAGGGGGCTGACACTGAAGCTTTCTTT
CDR3aa: CASSGPGQGADTEAFF
v_gene: TRBV6-2/TRBV6-3
d_gene: TRBD1
j_gene: TRBJ1-1
abundance: .

CDR3nt: TGTGCCAGTAGTATCCGAGACAGCAACACCGGGGAGCTGTTTTTT
CDR3aa: CASSIRDSNTGELFF
v_gene: TRBV19
d_gene: .
j_gene: TRBJ2-2
abundance: once

CDR3nt: TGTGCCAGCAGCCCGGGACTAGCGTCCTACAATGAGCAGTTCTTC
CDR3aa: CASSPGLASYNEQFF
v_gene: TRBV7-9
d_gene: TRBD2
j_gene: TRBJ2-1
abundance: .

CDR3nt: TGTGCCAGCAGCGAATCGACTTCGATGGACACTGAAGCTTTCTTT
CDR3aa: CASSESTSMDTEAFF
v_gene: TRBV7-3
d_gene: .
j_gene: TRBJ1-1
abundance: .

CDR3nt: TGTGCCAGCAGCAGGGCGGGAGGGACCTACGAGCAGTACTTC
CDR3aa: CASSRAGGTYEQYF
v_gene: TRBV27
d_gene: TRBD2
j_gene: TRBJ2-7
abundance: .

CDR3nt: TGTGCCAGCAGCTTAGCCCTGGGGGGAGCTAGCGGGAGAAGGGGAGAGACCCAGTACTTC
CDR3aa: CASSLALGGASGRRGETQYF
v_gene: TRBV7-8
d_gene: TRBD2
j_gene: TRBJ2-5
abundance: .

CDR3nt: TGCGCCAGCAGCCTGAGCAGGCTCACTGAAGCTTTCTTT
CDR3aa: CASSLSRLTEAFF
v_gene: TRBV4-1
d_gene: .
j_gene: TRBJ1-1
abundance: .

CDR3nt: TGTGCCAGCAGCTCCGGAGTAGCGGGAGTTACGGCGACCCAGTACTTC
CDR3aa: CASSSGVAGVTATQYF
v_gene: TRBV7-8
d_gene: TRBD2
j_gene: TRBJ2-5
abundance: .

CDR3nt: TGTGCCAGCAGCTTAGACAGGGGGGCCAACGTCCTGACTTTC
CDR3aa: CASSLDRGANVLTF
v_gene: TRBV11-2
d_gene: .
j_gene: TRBJ2-6
abundance: .

CDR3nt: TGCGCCAGCAGCCGCCTCCTGGTTGGGGACAGAAACAATGAGCAGTTCTTC
CDR3aa: CASSRLLVGDRNNEQFF
v_gene: TRBV4-1
d_gene: TRBD1
j_gene: TRBJ2-1
abundance: once

CDR3nt: TGCGCCAGCAGCGTAATCCAGGGGAGCACTGAAGCTTTCTTT
CDR3aa: CASSVIQGSTEAFF
v_gene: TRBV5-1
d_gene: .
j_gene: TRBJ1-1
abundance: .

CDR3nt: TGTGCCAGTAGTCTAGGTCTCGGGGGGTATAAGGTTGAGCAGTTCTTC
CDR3aa: CASSLGLGGYKVEQFF
v_gene: TRBV19
d_gene: TRBD2
j_gene: TRBJ2-1
abundance: .

CDR3nt: TGTGCCAGCAGCCCCGGGACTAGCGGCGGGAGGGAGCAGTTCTTC
CDR3aa: CASSPGTSGGREQFF
v_gene: TRBV7-9
d_gene: TRBD2
j_gene: TRBJ2-1
abundance: .